A selection of T cell receptor beta chains follows, all from one sample in a study of identical twins. TCRdb re-derived calls from the 5' RACE reads in MiXCR, one entry per CDR3 protein. Among more than 600,000 distinct CDR3 sequences listed, roughly 18% were seen once. The data were also submitted as part of a second study, on T cells expressing NK-cell markers.

The sample was PBMCs. Receptor source: a woman between 18 and 29 years old in good health. Both conserved end residues are part of each CDR3. Each record gives: J gene, clone size, D gene, V gene, CDR3 DNA, CDR3 protein. D genes are given only for firm matches. Not all rows give a size; the values are once, few, many and, for expanded clones, a class.

TRBJ2-4 few TRBD2 TRBV12-3/TRBV12-4 TGTGCCAGCGGACTAGCGGGGGGGGCTAACATTCAGTACTTC CASGLAGGANIQYF
TRBJ2-3 many . TRBV5-1 TGTGCCAGCAGCTCGGACGGGGATACGCAGTATTTT CASSSDGDTQYF
TRBJ2-1 . TRBD2 TRBV12-3/TRBV12-4 TGTGCCAGCATCGTCGGGACTAGCGGGGGCAATGAGCAGTTCTTC CASIVGTSGGNEQFF
TRBJ2-2 . TRBD2 TRBV2 TGTGCCAGCAGACTAGCGGAGAACACCGGGGAGCTGTTTTTT CASRLAENTGELFF
TRBJ1-5 . . TRBV10-3 TGTGCCATCAGTGAGTCGGGCGGCTCTGGGCCCCAGCATTTT CAISESGGSGPQHF
TRBJ2-1 many TRBD2 TRBV20-1 TGCAGTGCTAGAGCCCCCGGGACTAGCGGGAGGAGCTACAATGAGCAGTTCTTC CSARAPGTSGRSYNEQFF
TRBJ2-1 few . TRBV5-6 TGTGCCAGCAGCCCTACATGGAACTGGGATGAGCAGTTCTTC CASSPTWNWDEQFF
TRBJ1-6 . . TRBV12-3/TRBV12-4 TGTGCCAGCAGTTACGGACGGACGAATTCACCCCTCCACTTT CASSYGRTNSPLHF
TRBJ2-7 few . TRBV10-3 TGTGCCATCAGTGACGCCACGAGCTCCTACGAGCAGTACTTC CAISDATSSYEQYF
TRBJ2-5 . . TRBV20-1 TGCAGTACGCCAGGGAAAGAGACCCAGTACTTC CSTPGKETQYF
TRBJ1-6 . . TRBV25-1 TGTGCCTGCCCCCGGAATTCACCCCTCCACTTT CACPRNSPLHF
TRBJ2-7 few . TRBV12-3/TRBV12-4 TGTGCCAGCAGGGCAGGGAAATCCTACGAGCAGTACTTC CASRAGKSYEQYF
TRBJ2-2 . . TRBV9 TGTGCCAGCAGCGTAGTGGGTAGAAACACCGGGGAGCTGTTTTTT CASSVVGRNTGELFF
TRBJ2-3 few . TRBV10-1 TGCGCCAGCAGTAAAGGGGGTGCAGATACGCAGTATTTT CASSKGGADTQYF
TRBJ1-1 few . TRBV5-1 TGCGCCAGCAGCTTGGGGAAGGGTGCGGGGGTGAACACTGAAGCTTTCTTT CASSLGKGAGVNTEAFF
TRBJ1-2 . TRBD1 TRBV29-1 TGCAGCGCCCCTATGACCGGGACAGGGGCATCTGGCTACACCTTC CSAPMTGTGASGYTF
TRBJ2-1 few . TRBV29-1 TGCAGCGTTGATTTAGGAGGGGTCTCCTACAATGAGCAGTTCTTC CSVDLGGVSYNEQFF
TRBJ2-2 . . TRBV27 TGTGCCAGCAGTCCCGGGACAATGAACACCGGGGAGCTGTTTTTT CASSPGTMNTGELFF
TRBJ1-2 few TRBD1 TRBV12-3/TRBV12-4 TGTGCCAGCAGCGGACAGGACCATGGCTACACCTTC CASSGQDHGYTF
TRBJ2-2 few TRBD2 TRBV4-3 TGCGCCAGCAGCCAAGATCTAGCGGGAGGGATGGACACCGGGGAGCTGTTTTTT CASSQDLAGGMDTGELFF
TRBJ2-3 few TRBD1 TRBV29-1 TGCAGCGTTGAAGTATCCGGGACAGGGGGAATAGATACGCAGTATTTT CSVEVSGTGGIDTQYF
TRBJ2-1 . TRBD2 TRBV10-3 TGTGCCATGGGGGGGACCGGCAATGAGCAGTTCTTC CAMGGTGNEQFF
TRBJ2-1 once TRBD2 TRBV3-1 TGTGCCAGCAGCCTCTGGACTAGCGGGACTGATGAGCAGTTCTTC CASSLWTSGTDEQFF
TRBJ2-3 . TRBD1 TRBV29-1 TGCAGCGTTGAAGGGCAGGGGGCCAGTACGCAGTATTTT CSVEGQGASTQYF
TRBJ2-1 . TRBD2 TRBV4-3 TGCGCCAGCAGCCAAGATAAAACTAGCGGGGTTAGCTCCTACAATGAGCAGTTCTTC CASSQDKTSGVSSYNEQFF
TRBJ2-1 many . TRBV20-1 TGCAGTGCTAGAGATATGGCCTACAATGAGCAGTTCTTC CSARDMAYNEQFF
TRBJ1-6 . . TRBV14 TGTGCCAGCAGCCAACTGGGGGCGGGTACCTCACCCCTCCACTTT CASSQLGAGTSPLHF
TRBJ2-2 few . TRBV12-3/TRBV12-4 TGTGCCAGCAGTTTAAGTTCGAGTGCCGGGGAGCTGTTTTTT CASSLSSSAGELFF
TRBJ1-1 . . TRBV4-2 TGTGCCAGCAGCCAAGTTGGGACTGAGTTGAGTTTCTTT CASSQVGTELSFF
TRBJ2-7 few . TRBV6-5 TGTGCCAGCAGTTACTCGAGTAGGGGGAACGAGCAGTACTTC CASSYSSRGNEQYF
TRBJ2-3 few . TRBV10-2 TGCGCCAGCAGTGGCCCAGGCAGGGGTTTTGAGGATACGCAGTATTTT CASSGPGRGFEDTQYF
TRBJ2-2 few TRBD2 TRBV20-1 TGCAGTGCTAGGGAAGCGGGAGGCACCGGGGAGCTGTTTTTT CSAREAGGTGELFF
TRBJ2-1 . TRBD2 TRBV7-2 TGTGCCAGCAGCAGACTAGCGGGCTTATACAATGAGCAGTTCTTC CASSRLAGLYNEQFF
TRBJ2-7 few TRBD1 TRBV29-1 TGCAGCGTTTCGGGACAGGGAGACGAGCAGTACTTC CSVSGQGDEQYF
TRBJ2-1 many . TRBV12-3/TRBV12-4 TGTGCCAGCAGTAGTCGGTCCCACACTGGGCAGTTCTTC CASSSRSHTGQFF
TRBJ2-1 many . TRBV20-1 TGCAGTGCTAGAGCGAAGGAAGCTGAGCAGTTCTTC CSARAKEAEQFF
TRBJ2-5 . TRBD2 TRBV7-2 TGTGCCAGCAGCTCTGGACTAGCGGGGTTGCAAGAGACCCAGTACTTC CASSSGLAGLQETQYF
TRBJ2-6 . . TRBV7-9 TGTGCCAGCAGCTTAGCTCCGACCGGGGCCAACGTCCTGACTTTC CASSLAPTGANVLTF
TRBJ2-1 . . TRBV6-5 TGTGCCAGCAGTTACCGGCCTGGCAATGAGCAGTTCTTC CASSYRPGNEQFF
TRBJ2-2 . . TRBV20-1 TGCAGTGCTAGAGATAGGCACGGGGAGCTGTTTTTT CSARDRHGELFF
TRBJ2-5 few TRBD1 TRBV28 TGTGCCAGCAGTCCCCGGACAGGCCCAGAGACCCAGTACTTC CASSPRTGPETQYF
TRBJ2-7 many . TRBV7-9 TGTGCCAGCAGCTTAGGGGGGACGGACTCCTACGAGCAGTACTTC CASSLGGTDSYEQYF
TRBJ2-7 few . TRBV6-6 TGTGCCAGCACAGGAAAAATGAACGAGCAGTACTTC CASTGKMNEQYF
TRBJ1-1 . . TRBV3-1 TGTGCCAGCAACCAGGGCTACAGGGTGAGCACTGAAGCTTTCTTT CASNQGYRVSTEAFF
TRBJ2-5 . TRBD1 TRBV10-3 TGTGCCACCTCGTCCTCGGGACAGGGAAGGGTGACCCAGTACTTC CATSSSGQGRVTQYF
TRBJ2-1 . . TRBV10-3 TGTGCCATAGGGGGGAGCTCCTACAATGAGCAGTTCTTC CAIGGSSYNEQFF
TRBJ2-5 many TRBD2 TRBV5-1 TGTGCCAGCAGCAGAACTAGCGGTTACCAAGAGACCCAGTACTTC CASSRTSGYQETQYF
TRBJ2-3 . TRBD2 TRBV20-1 TGCAGGCCCGGACTAGCGGGGGGAGGCGGGGAAGATACGCAGTATTTT CRPGLAGGGGEDTQYF